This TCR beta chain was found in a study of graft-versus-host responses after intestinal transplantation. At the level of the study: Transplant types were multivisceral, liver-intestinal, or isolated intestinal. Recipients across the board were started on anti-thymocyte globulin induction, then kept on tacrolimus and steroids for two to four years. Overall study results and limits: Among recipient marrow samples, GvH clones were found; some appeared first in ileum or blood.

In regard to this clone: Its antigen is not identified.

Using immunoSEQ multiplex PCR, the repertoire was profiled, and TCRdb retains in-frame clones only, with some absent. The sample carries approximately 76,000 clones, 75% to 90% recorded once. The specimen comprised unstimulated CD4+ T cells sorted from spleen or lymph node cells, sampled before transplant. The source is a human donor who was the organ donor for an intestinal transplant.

The CDR3 DNA reads TGTGCCAGCTCACCACCTTCCGGCAGGCAGGAAGGAGATACGCAGTATTTT. This codes for CASSPPSGRQEGDTQYF. The chain employs TRBV18 and TRBJ2-3; D is ambiguous. This CDR3 spans 17 amino acids. Germline CDR1 is KGHSH and CDR2 is LQKENI. V lost 0 bases, J lost 5 bases, and 18 bases lay in between.